This TCR beta chain was obtained from a study of cytomegalovirus exposure and HLA in healthy donors. Overall study findings and caveats: The classifier reportedly diagnosed cytomegalovirus status with high sensitivity and specificity.

Everyone who donated was a healthy bone marrow donor. The PCR contained 60 Vbeta and 13 Jbeta primers. Here immunoSEQ multiplex PCR was the method, and the copy in TCRdb shows in-frame clones only, minus some. The table lists more than 40,000 clones. With respect to this clone: The antigen is undetermined.

CDR3 length: 11 residues. V was trimmed by 6 bases and J by 6 bases, leaving 9 bases between them. The germline V gene has CDR1 DFQATT and CDR2 SNEGSKA (reference sequence). V usage is TRBV20-1 and J usage is TRBJ2-1, with D perhaps TRBD2 (5 bases). The TCR originated in a female donor in good health and CMV-seronegative. Sequenced material: PBMCs. The CDR3 loop is CSAPLVNEQFF. The CDR3 coding sequence is TGCAGTGCGCCACTAGTCAATGAGCAGTTCTTC.